This T cell receptor beta chain was profiled in a study of beta chain features in type 1 diabetes. On the study more broadly: The study examined roughly 110,000,000 sorted cells across all samples. General study results and limits: Among all four CD4+ subsets, Type 1 diabetes patients had TCRB CDR3s that were moderately but significantly shorter. Junctions at VDJ sites from type 1 diabetes patients had fewer insertions and more deletions.

It was one heparinised blood draw, averaging around 110 mL, that each donor gave. CD45RO/CCR7/CD25/CD127/CD95/CD27 sorting isolated CD4+ naive, central memory, regulatory and stem cell-like memory cells. This clone was detected only a few times. What it recognizes is unknown. The CDR3 totals 15 residues. Germline CDR1 reads LNHDA; CDR2 reads SQIVND (reference sequence). V was clipped by 4 bases and J by 4 bases; unmatched bases: 9. Expressed TCRB transcripts were sequenced after all isolated RNA was converted to cDNA. The table came from immunoSEQ multiplex PCR; TCRdb's copy has only in-frame clones and leaves some out. The sample records approximately 600,000 clones, over 10% being singletons.

Material for sequencing was naive CD4+ T cells from blood. This TCR was sampled from a man aged 25 to 40 with type 1 diabetes. The chain links TRBV19 to TRBJ1-2, with 7 bases lining up with TRBD1. CDR3: CASSTRQGRSYGYTF. CDR3 nucleotide sequence: TGTGCCAGTAGTACCCGACAGGGTAGAAGCTATGGCTACACCTTC. The whole variable domain, filled in from reference TRBV19 and TRBJ1-2, reads DGGITQSPKYLFRKEGQNVTLSCEQNLNHDAMYWYRQDPGQGLRLIYYSQIVNDFQKGDIAEGYSVSREKKESFPLTVTSAQKNPTAFYLCASSTRQGRSYGYTFGSGTRLTVV.